Below, 8 T cell receptor beta chains from the same sample are listed, as sequenced in a study of T cells in narcolepsy. Here immunoSEQ multiplex PCR was the method, and the copy in TCRdb shows in-frame clones only, minus some. The profile shows fewer than 35,000 clones, roughly 80% of them singletons. Sequenced material: CD45RA- memory CD4+ T cells from PBMCs. The source is a human donor with narcolepsy.

This clone was observed a single time. The chain employs TRBV6-1 and TRBJ1-1; D might be TRBD1 (6 bases). CDR1 MNHNS and CDR2 SASEGT come from the germline V gene. CDR3 length: 15 amino acids. Trimming pared 6 bases from V and 1 base from J, leaving 15 bases between. The CDR3 DNA reads as TGTGCCAGCAGCCGCAAGCCGACAGGGAACACTGAAGCTTTCTTT. It codes for CASSRKPTGNTEAFF.

This chain joins TRBV19 and TRBJ2-3, with 7 bases identical to TRBD2. Per the germline V gene, CDR1 is LNHDA and CDR2 is SQIVND (reference sequence). The CDR3 is made up of 14 amino acids. The ends lost 8 bases at V and 0 bases at J; junction bases unmatched: 5. In DNA, the CDR3 is TGTGCCAGTGGGGAGGGCAGTAGCACAGATACGCAGTATTTT. Residues: CASGEGSSTDTQYF.

The gene calls are TRBV11-1 and TRBJ2-3, with TRBD1 matching over 11 bases. CDR3 length: 14 residues. CDR1 SGHAT and CDR2 FQDESV come from the germline V gene (reference sequence). V lost 5 bases to trimming and J lost 8 bases; unmatched junction nucleotides: 6. The CDR3 loop reads CASSKDRGLGTQYF. The CDR3 DNA follows: TGTGCCAGCAGCAAGGACAGGGGGCTTGGTACGCAGTATTTT.

This chain uses TRBV6-6 with TRBJ1-2, with 11 positions matching TRBD1. This CDR3 spans 14 amino acids. The trim removed 4 bases at V and 7 bases at J, leaving 5 bases unmatched. The V gene's germline CDR1 is MNHNY and CDR2 SVGAGI (reference sequence). This CDR3 reads CASSWGQGGAGYTF. CDR3 DNA sequence: TGTGCCAGCAGTTGGGGACAGGGGGGAGCTGGCTACACCTTC.

V is TRBV7-3 and J is TRBJ1-1; no clear D gene. V was cut by 4 bases and J by 1 base, with 7 bases left in between. CDR1 and CDR2 from the germline V gene are SGHTA and FQGTGA. The CDR3 contains 13 residues. The CDR3 DNA reads as TGTGCCAGCAGCTGGGCCGCGAACACTGAAGCTTTCTTT. Its protein product is CASSWAANTEAFF.

The gene calls are TRBV5-1 and TRBJ2-5; D may be TRBD1 (5 bases). Germline CDR1 reads SGHRS; CDR2 reads YFSETQ. The V gene lost 4 bases and the J gene lost 2 bases, with 12 bases spanning the gap. CDR3 length equals 14 residues. CDR3 nucleotides: TGCGCCAGCAGCGCCGACAGAACTCAAGAGACCCAGTACTTC. Its protein product is CASSADRTQETQYF. The full variable domain, completed using reference TRBV5-1 and TRBJ2-5, is KAGVTQTPRYLIKTRGQQVTLSCSPISGHRSVSWYQQTPGQGLQFLFEYFSETQRNKGNFPGRFSGRQFSNSRSEMNVSTLELGDSALYLCASSADRTQETQYFGPGTRLLVL.

This clone showed up just once. This chain joins TRBV5-6 and TRBJ2-3; D gene uncertain. V lost 7 bases and J 2 bases, leaving 20 bases between the germline ends. CDR3 length equals 16 residues. CDR1 is SGHDT and CDR2 is YYEEEE in the germline V gene. CDR3 protein: CASQGRPILNTDTQYF. CDR3 nucleotide sequence: TGTGCCAGCCAAGGAAGGCCAATCCTAAACACAGATACGCAGTATTTT.

The chain couples TRBV5-1 to TRBJ2-5; D not resolved. The DNA end lines up better with TRBJ2-7; the J call may be wrong. CDR1 is SGHRS, CDR2 YFSETQ, per germline. There are 12 residues in the CDR3. The DNA for the CDR3 is TGCGCCAGCAGCCTCACCACCTACGAGCAGTACTTC. This translates into CASSLTTYEQYF.